Each of the 17 T cell receptor beta chains below was sequenced from the same sample in a study of Graves' ophthalmopathy and Graves' hyperthyroidism. Amplification targeted the TCR beta CDR3 regions, with RNA transcripts as the source material. A first-round RT-PCR used HTBI primers, followed by a second-round multiplex PCR. TCRdb re-analysed the multiplex PCR reads in MiXCR, keeping a single row per CDR3 protein. This table holds 150,000 or so distinct CDR3 sequences, about 40% found once. Sequences were obtained from peripheral blood. These receptors were taken from a woman between 35 and 50 years old with Graves' ophthalmopathy.

The sample holds many counts of this clonotype. The chain carries TRBV28 and TRBJ1-1, with TRBD1 matching over 10 bases. V was clipped by 4 bases and J by 0 bases; unmatched bases: 2. From germline, CDR1 is MDHEN and CDR2 SYDVKM. This CDR3 region has 15 residues. The CDR3 protein is CASSWDRGLNTEAFF. The CDR3 DNA reads as TGTGCCAGCAGTTGGGACAGGGGTCTGAACACTGAAGCTTTCTTT.

V usage is TRBV15 and J usage is TRBJ2-2; 9 bases agree with TRBD2. This CDR3 is built from 17 residues. Germline CDR1 reads LNHNV; CDR2 reads YYDKDF (reference sequence). The J segment lost 7 bases and the V segment lost 0 bases, leaving 9 bases of the junction unmatched. This chain's CDR3 is CATSRDYGGRVVGELFF. DNA of the CDR3: TGTGCCACCAGCAGAGATTATGGCGGGAGGGTCGTCGGGGAGCTGTTTTTT.

This chain uses TRBV11-2 with TRBJ2-7; 9 nucleotides line up with TRBD1. The CDR3 spans 16 residues. Germline CDR1 reads SGHAT; CDR2 reads FQNNGV. The J segment lost 2 bases and the V segment lost 1 base, leaving 6 bases of the junction unmatched. CDR3 in amino acids: CASSLGVGTGPYEQYF. The CDR3 DNA reads as TGTGCCAGCAGCTTAGGGGTGGGGACAGGGCCCTACGAGCAGTACTTC.

The chain has TRBV12-3 or TRBV12-4 and TRBJ1-1; no definite D call. V lost 5 bases to trimming and J lost 4 bases, with 17 bases between them. The CDR3 is made up of 15 amino acids. CDR3 sequence reads: CASSPQSRTSTEAFF. The CDR3 bases are TGTGCCAGCAGTCCACAGAGCCGAACGAGCACTGAAGCTTTCTTT.

In its sample, this clonotype was seen many times. The chain has TRBV6-5 and TRBJ2-5; perhaps TRBD2 as D (5 bases). V was cut by 6 bases and J by 1 base, with 12 bases left in between. The CDR3 is 14 amino acids. The V gene's germline CDR1 is MNHEY and CDR2 SVGAGI. This chain's CDR3 is CASRLGDFQETQYF. In DNA, the CDR3 is TGTGCCAGCAGACTCGGGGATTTCCAAGAGACCCAGTACTTC.

This chain links TRBV6-1 with TRBJ2-7; 7 bases line up with TRBD1. Germline V gene lookup returns CDR1 MNHNS and CDR2 SASEGT. CDR3 length equals 14 residues. Unmatched junction bases numbered 4, after V lost 5 bases and J lost 0 bases. The CDR3 DNA sequence: TGTGCCAGCAGTCAGGACAGGAGCTCCTACGAGCAGTACTTC. It translates to CASSQDRSSYEQYF.

This clonotype was recorded at least ten times. CDR3 sequence reads: CASAPGQGQETQYF. CDR3 nucleotides: TGCGCCAGCGCACCGGGACAGGGGCAAGAGACCCAGTACTTC. This chain joins TRBV5-1 and TRBJ2-5; 10 bases are shared with TRBD1. The CDR3 loop spans 14 amino acids. Germline CDR1 reads SGHRS; CDR2 reads YFSETQ. V lost 7 bases and J lost 2; bases outside the gene matches: 5.

The genes are TRBV7-2 and TRBJ2-4; 8 bases map to TRBD2. V shed 7 bases, J shed 10 bases, and the junction held 15 bases outside the gene matches. The CDR3 runs to 15 residues. Looked up from germline, CDR1 is SGHTA and CDR2 is FQGNSA. The CDR3 spells CASNPTSGNQGIQYF. CDR3 DNA sequence: TGTGCCAGCAACCCAACTAGCGGCAATCAAGGGATTCAGTACTTC.

This clonotype was picked up many times. The chain carries TRBV6-2 or TRBV6-3 and TRBJ2-7; no definite D call. The CDR3 consists of 12 residues. The V gene lost 10 bases and the J gene lost 6 bases, with 16 bases spanning the gap. Germline values: CDR1 MNHEY, CDR2 SVGEGT. Here the CDR3 reads CATGSSFGEQYF. The CDR3 nucleotides are TGTGCCACCGGATCCAGCTTTGGCGAGCAGTACTTC.

The chain joins TRBV12-3 or TRBV12-4 to TRBJ1-2; D call uncertain. CDR3 size: 15 residues. V was trimmed by 6 bases and J by 2 bases, leaving 16 bases between them. The CDR3 here is CASRPLAGINYGYTF. CDR3 in DNA: TGTGCCAGCAGACCTCTAGCCGGGATAAACTATGGCTACACCTTC.

The chain joins TRBV12-3 or TRBV12-4 to TRBJ2-3; possible D gene TRBD1, 5 bases. The CDR3 is 15 amino acids. V dropped 5 bases and J dropped 1 base, with 13 bases sitting between them. CDR3 sequence reads: CASSPRGRRTDTQYF. The CDR3 DNA follows: TGTGCCAGCAGTCCAAGGGGTAGACGCACAGATACGCAGTATTTT.

This clonotype showed up many times. This chain connects TRBV11-2 to TRBJ2-5, with TRBD2 matching over 8 bases. Trimming at V came to 3 bases and at J to 5 bases, leaving 8 bases not matched to a gene. The V gene's germline CDR1 is SGHAT and CDR2 FQNNGV. This CDR3 has 15 residues. CDR3 in DNA: TGTGCCAGCAGCTTTTTTACGGGGGGGCGGGAGACCCAGTACTTC. Translation gives CASSFFTGGRETQYF.

This clonotype was seen at least ten times. The chain uses TRBV6-5 and TRBJ1-2; no firm D call. Germline V gene sequence: CDR1 MNHEY, CDR2 SVGAGI. The CDR3 has 15 residues. Trimming pared 2 bases from V and 1 base from J, leaving 11 bases between. The CDR3, as DNA: TGTGCCAGCAGTTACCGAAGGACGGTTAACTATGGCTACACCTTC. Amino acid sequence: CASSYRRTVNYGYTF.

The J gene is TRBJ1-1, the V gene TRBV2, with a weak D call TRBD1 (6 bases). Germline CDR1 and CDR2: SNHLY and FYNNEI. This CDR3 is built from 12 residues. V lost 4 bases to trimming and J lost 5 bases, with 8 bases between them. The CDR3 here is CASSVRGTEAFF. In DNA form, the CDR3 reads TGTGCCAGCAGTGTAAGGGGGACTGAAGCTTTCTTT.

The sample holds many counts of this clonotype. Just one base apart from a much larger clone, this may be a read error. The chain recombines TRBV6-5 with TRBJ2-7; 7 bases are shared with TRBD1. Germline lookup yields CDR1 MNHEY and CDR2 SVGAGI. The CDR3 extends over 13 amino acids. V was pared by 2 bases and J by 9 bases, with 7 bases of the junction left unmatched. In nucleotides, the CDR3 is TGTGCCAGCAGTTACAACAGGGGCCACGGGCAGTACTTC. This gives the protein CASSYNRGHGQYF.

Ten or more counts support this clonotype. V is TRBV7-2 and J is TRBJ2-5; 8 bases align to TRBD1. The CDR3 is made up of 16 amino acids. The V gene end was trimmed by 11 bases and the J gene end by 4 bases; junction bases not matched to a gene: 18. Germline CDR1 and CDR2: SGHTA and FQGNSA. CDR3 sequence (DNA): TGTGCCTCAAAATTGGCCGGACAGGGATCAACAGAGACCCAGTACTTC. It encodes CASKLAGQGSTETQYF.

This clonotype was seen repeatedly, ten times or more. The J gene is TRBJ1-5, the V gene TRBV20-1, with D perhaps TRBD1 (5 bases). The CDR3 is 15 amino acids. CDR1 is DFQATT and CDR2 is SNEGSKA in the germline V gene (reference sequence). V was trimmed by 0 bases and J by 5 bases, leaving 14 bases between them. CDR3 bases: TGCAGTGCTAGAGAGGGAGGAGCGGGGGATCAGCCCCAGCATTTT. This translates into CSAREGGAGDQPQHF.